What follows are 20 T cell receptor beta chains derived from one specimen sequenced in a study of molecular identifiers for immune sequencing clone quantification. Each CDR3 protein is one row after TCRdb ran MiXCR on the PCR reads. The table lists approximately 500,000 distinct CDR3 sequences, 25% of them singletons, with 0.7% to 0.9% in the top ten. Sequencing was done on a sample of naive CD8+ T cells from blood, with Jurkat cell RNA spiked in. Subset described: FACS-sorted CD8+CD4-CCR7+CD45RA+ naive T cells. These receptors came from a human donor in good health. Some libraries in this study had Jurkat cell RNA spiked in.

On this clonotype itself: A read error is possible here, since a much larger clone lies one base away. No conserved phenylalanine or tryptophan ends this CDR3, so it is likely a read error. The J gene is TRBJ2-3, the V gene TRBV20-1; 14 bases line up with TRBD2. The CDR3 spans 16 residues. V was pared by 0 bases and J by 3 bases, with 2 bases of the junction left unmatched. Germline-derived CDR1 and CDR2 are DFQATT and SNEGSKA (reference sequence). CDR3 DNA sequence: TGCAGTGCTAGAGACGGGACTAGCGGGAGTACAGATACGCAGTATCTT. Translation gives CSARDGTSGSTDTQYL.

This clonotype was observed a few times. The chain carries TRBV19 and TRBJ1-2; a possible D gene is TRBD1 (5 bases). The CDR3 consists of 15 residues. Germline CDR1 is LNHDA and CDR2 is SQIVND (reference sequence). V lost 5 bases, J lost 1 base, and 14 bases lay in between. The CDR3 DNA follows: TGTGCCAGTAGTCCCTTCCAGGGATTTAACTATGGCTACACCTTC. This translates into CASSPFQGFNYGYTF. The whole variable domain, remainder taken from reference TRBV19 and TRBJ1-2, is DGGITQSPKYLFRKEGQNVTLSCEQNLNHDAMYWYRQDPGQGLRLIYYSQIVNDFQKGDIAEGYSVSREKKESFPLTVTSAQKNPTAFYLCASSPFQGFNYGYTFGSGTRLTVV.

The V call is TRBV6-2 or TRBV6-3, the J call TRBJ2-7; D gene ambiguous. The V gene lost 5 bases and the J gene lost 3 bases, with 5 bases spanning the gap. There are 11 residues in the CDR3. Germline V gives CDR1 MNHEY, CDR2 SVGEGT. The CDR3 sequence: CASSTFYEQYF. Here the CDR3 DNA reads TGTGCCAGCAGTACATTCTACGAGCAGTACTTC.

This clonotype was seen only a few times. The chain joins TRBV4-1 to TRBJ2-2; D is unresolved. This CDR3 is 17 amino acids long. Germline V gene lookup returns CDR1 MGHRA and CDR2 YSYEKL. V lost 3 bases and J 3 bases, leaving 17 bases between the germline ends. The DNA of the CDR3 is TGCGCCAGCAGCCACCCCCTTTTTAGGAGCGACACCGGGGAGCTGTTTTTT. Translated, it gives CASSHPLFRSDTGELFF.

This clonotype was seen only a few times. The rearrangement uses TRBV5-1 and TRBJ2-7, with D tentatively TRBD1 or TRBD2 (5 bases each). CDR1 and CDR2 from the germline V gene are SGHRS and YFSETQ. Trimming cost V 3 bases and J 2 bases, with 12 bases left between them. This CDR3 has 14 residues. The CDR3 region has the DNA TGCGCCAGCAGCTGGGACGGAAAGGCCTACGAGCAGTACTTC. Encoded protein: CASSWDGKAYEQYF.

This clonotype was counted only a few times. The chain employs TRBV30 and TRBJ1-1; tentatively, D is TRBD1 (6 bases). The CDR3 is 12 residues long. CDR1 is GTSNPN, CDR2 SVGIG, per germline (reference sequence). Trimming cost V 5 bases and J 5 bases, with 12 bases left between them. Here the CDR3 reads CAWSSGQTEAFF. CDR3 nucleotide sequence: TGTGCCTGGTCATCAGGACAGACTGAAGCTTTCTTT.

This clonotype was seen a few times. The V call is TRBV4-1, the J call TRBJ1-1; D is undetermined. The CDR3 extends over 13 amino acids. CDR1 and CDR2 from the germline V gene are MGHRA and YSYEKL. Trimming took off 4 bases at V and 6 bases at J, with 12 bases between the two ends. CDR3 sequence (DNA): TGCGCCAGCAGCCGACTGGAGCCGGCTGAAGCTTTCTTT. It codes for CASSRLEPAEAFF.

This clonotype was observed a handful of times. This rearrangement joins TRBV27 to TRBJ2-3, with D unresolved. Looked up from germline, CDR1 is MNHEY and CDR2 is SMNVEV (reference sequence). The length of the CDR3 is 13 residues. The V gene lost 5 bases and the J gene lost 0 bases, with 6 bases spanning the gap. Here the CDR3 reads CASSIQSTDTQYF. CDR3 nucleotide sequence: TGTGCCAGCAGTATCCAGAGCACAGATACGCAGTATTTT.

This clonotype was detected a few times. This chain uses TRBV30 with TRBJ2-7; 8 positions agree with TRBD1. From germline, CDR1 is GTSNPN and CDR2 SVGIG (reference sequence). This CDR3 spans 15 amino acids. Losses at the gene ends were 3 bases for V and 3 bases for J; bases not matched to a gene: 10. Here the CDR3 DNA reads TGTGCCTGGAGAGACCAGGACAGGGCCCTCTACGAGCAGTACTTC. Protein sequence: CAWRDQDRALYEQYF. The full variable domain, rest sourced from reference TRBV30 and TRBJ2-7, is SQTIHQWPATLVQPVGSPLSLECTVEGTSNPNLYWYRQAAGRGLQLLFYSVGIGQISSEVPQNLSASRPQDRQFILSSKKLLLSDSGFYLCAWRDQDRALYEQYFGPGTRLTVT.

This clonotype has a count of ten or more. V and J are TRBV20-1 and TRBJ1-5; tentatively, D is TRBD1 (6 bases). This CDR3 spans 12 amino acids. Germline CDR1 is DFQATT and CDR2 is SNEGSKA (reference sequence). The V end lost 2 bases, the J end lost 4 bases, and 6 bases lay between the germline ends. The CDR3 loop reads CSARRGNQPQHF. The CDR3 coding sequence is TGCAGTGCTAGAAGGGGGAATCAGCCCCAGCATTTT.

The chain is built from TRBV13 and TRBJ2-1; 8 bases match TRBD1. Germline CDR1 reads PRHDT; CDR2 reads FYEKMQ (reference sequence). With 5 bases clipped from V and 1 base from J, the junction kept 7 bases outside the gene matches. CDR3 length: 16 residues. CDR3 residues: CASSPAGGSSYNEQFF. For the CDR3, the DNA is TGTGCCAGCAGCCCCGCAGGGGGCTCTTCCTACAATGAGCAGTTCTTC.

This rearrangement joins TRBV7-9 to TRBJ2-4; TRBD2 aligns across 12 bases. The germline CDR1 and CDR2 sequences are SEHNR and FQNEAQ (reference sequence). V lost 4 bases and J lost 9; bases outside the gene matches: 19. The CDR3 spans 19 residues. CDR3 nucleotide sequence: TGTGCCAGCAGCTCGGGACTAGCGGGTGTAAACGACCCACGGGGCATTCAGTACTTC. This codes for CASSSGLAGVNDPRGIQYF.

This clonotype was observed a few times. The genes are TRBV20-1 and TRBJ2-7, with 8 bases identical to TRBD1. The CDR3 is made up of 13 amino acids. Germline V CDR1 and CDR2: DFQATT, SNEGSKA (reference sequence). The V segment lost 6 bases and the J segment 2 bases; nucleotides outside the gene matches: 6. This CDR3 reads CSARQGTPYEQYF. CDR3 bases: TGCAGTGCGCGACAGGGGACCCCCTACGAGCAGTACTTC.

V and J are TRBV4-1 and TRBJ2-7, with TRBD2 matching 11 bases. The trim removed 6 bases at V and 2 bases at J, leaving 9 bases unmatched. The germline CDR1 and CDR2 sequences are MGHRA and YSYEKL. The CDR3 consists of 16 residues. CDR3 bases: TGCGCCAGCAGGGCTAGCGGGGGGTCACCACCCTACGAGCAGTACTTC. It encodes CASRASGGSPPYEQYF.

The rearrangement joins TRBV5-3 to TRBJ2-2; D call uncertain. TRBV5-3 belongs to the ORF category, with a function that is uncertain. The V end lost 8 bases, the J end lost 4 bases, and 12 bases lay between the germline ends. The CDR3 has 13 amino acids. Here the CDR3 DNA reads TGTGCCAGCAGCATACAGTTCACCGGGGAGCTGTTTTTT. This sequence encodes CASSIQFTGELFF.

Comments on this clonotype: A much larger clone lies a single base off, so this may be a read error. Lacking the conserved final phenylalanine or tryptophan, this CDR3 likely reflects a read error. The CDR3 DNA sequence: TGCGCCAGCAGCCAGGACGGTGGAGACGAGCAGTACATC. Protein product: CASSQDGGDEQYI. The gene calls are TRBV4-3 and TRBJ2-7, with D uncertain. Trimming removed 3 bases at V and 5 bases at J, with 11 bases between. The CDR3 loop spans 13 amino acids. The V gene's germline CDR1 is LGHNA and CDR2 YSLEER.

This clonotype was found a few times. V gene TRBV4-2 combines with J gene TRBJ2-5, with 8 bases that match TRBD2. The germline V gene has CDR1 LGHNA and CDR2 YNFKEQ. The CDR3 consists of 16 residues. Trimming cost V 0 bases and J 6 bases; bases outside gene matches: 9. The CDR3 here is CASSQDRGGLGKTQYF. The CDR3 nucleotides read TGTGCCAGCAGCCAAGATCGGGGGGGGCTAGGGAAGACCCAGTACTTC.

On this clonotype itself: A junction boundary mismatches the germline segment, possibly from a read error. The J gene is TRBJ2-5, the V gene TRBV7-9; D unclear. Germline V gene data show CDR1 as SEHNR and CDR2 as FQNEAQ (reference sequence). The length of the CDR3 is 14 residues. As DNA, the CDR3 is TGTGCCAGCGGCTTAGTGACAATCCAAGAGACCCAGTACTTC. Encoded protein: CASGLVTIQETQYF.

This clonotype was recorded at least ten times. The chain joins TRBV15 to TRBJ1-1; 8 bases are a match to TRBD1. The CDR3 runs to 18 residues. V lost 0 bases and J lost 6; bases outside the gene matches: 15. Germline assignment: CDR1 LNHNV and CDR2 YYDKDF (reference sequence). The CDR3 spells CATSREGGWTGMYAEAFF. For the CDR3, the DNA is TGTGCCACCAGCAGAGAAGGGGGATGGACAGGGATGTACGCTGAAGCTTTCTTT.

This clonotype occurred many times. The V and J genes are TRBV7-2 and TRBJ1-4, with D possibly TRBD1 on 6 matching bases. Germline V gene sequence: CDR1 SGHTA, CDR2 FQGNSA. The CDR3 extends over 16 amino acids. V lost 1 base and J lost 17, with 26 bases in between. The CDR3 DNA reads as TGTGCCAGCAGCTTAGATTCCGCGACAGGTAGAACGTCAGTATTTTTT. This gives the protein CASSLDSATGRTSVFF.